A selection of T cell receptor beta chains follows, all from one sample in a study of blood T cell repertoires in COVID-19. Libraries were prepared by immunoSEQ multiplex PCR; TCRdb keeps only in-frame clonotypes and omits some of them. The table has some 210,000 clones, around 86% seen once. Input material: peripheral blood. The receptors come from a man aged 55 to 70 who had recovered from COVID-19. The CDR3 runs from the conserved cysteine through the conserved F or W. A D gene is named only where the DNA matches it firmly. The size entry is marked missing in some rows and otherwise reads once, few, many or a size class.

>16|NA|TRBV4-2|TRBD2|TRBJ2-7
TGTGCCAGCAGCCAAGATCGACTAGCGGGAGAGTACGAGCAGTACTTC
CASSQDRLAGEYEQYF
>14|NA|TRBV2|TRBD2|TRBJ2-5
TGTGCCAGTAGGACTAGCGGGGGGGCAGAGACCCAGTACTTC
CASRTSGGAETQYF
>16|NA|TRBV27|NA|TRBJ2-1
TGTGCCAGCAGCCGTAGCGATAAGAGCTCCTACAATGAGCAGTTCTTC
CASSRSDKSSYNEQFF
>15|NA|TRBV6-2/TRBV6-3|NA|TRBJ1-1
TGTGCCAGCAGTTACTCTCAGGGTAAGGGCACTGAAGCTTTCTTT
CASSYSQGKGTEAFF
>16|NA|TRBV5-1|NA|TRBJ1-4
TGCGCCAGCAGCCATGGAGGGAAAGCAACTAATGAAAAACTGTTTTTT
CASSHGGKATNEKLFF
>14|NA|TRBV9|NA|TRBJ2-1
TGTGCCAGCAGCGACCGACAGGAATACAATGAGCAGTTCTTC
CASSDRQEYNEQFF
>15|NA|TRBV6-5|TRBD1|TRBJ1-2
TGTGCCAGCACCCGGGACAGGGGGATCGGCTATGGCTACACCTTC
CASTRDRGIGYGYTF
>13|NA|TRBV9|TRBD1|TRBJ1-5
TGTGCCAGCAGCGTGACAGGGGATCAGCCCCAGCATTTT
CASSVTGDQPQHF
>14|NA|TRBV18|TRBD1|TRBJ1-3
TGTGCCAGCTCGCCCGACAGGGGTGGAAACACCATATATTTT
CASSPDRGGNTIYF
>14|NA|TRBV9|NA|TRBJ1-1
TGTGCCAGCAGCCCCTCGGTCGGGAACACTGAAGCTTTCTTT
CASSPSVGNTEAFF
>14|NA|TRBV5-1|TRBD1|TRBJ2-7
TGCGCCAGCAGACCGGACAGGTACTCCTACGAGCAGTACTTC
CASRPDRYSYEQYF
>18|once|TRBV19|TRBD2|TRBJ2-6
TGTGCCAGTAGTGCCACTAGCGGGATGAACTCTGGGGCCAACGTCCTGACTTTC
CASSATSGMNSGANVLTF
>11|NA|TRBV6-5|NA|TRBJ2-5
TGTGCCAGCGGGGGGAGGGAGACCCAGTACTTC
CASGGRETQYF
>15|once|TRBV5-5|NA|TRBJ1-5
TGTGCCAGCAGCTTGGACAGCTTGAGCAATCAGCCCCAGCATTTT
CASSLDSLSNQPQHF
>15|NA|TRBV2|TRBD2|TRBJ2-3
TGTGCCAGCAGCCCTGGACTAGCGGGAGCGGATACGCAGTATTTT
CASSPGLAGADTQYF
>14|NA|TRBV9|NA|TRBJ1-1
TGTGCCAGCAGCGAGAGGAGCATGAACACTGAAGCTTTCTTT
CASSERSMNTEAFF
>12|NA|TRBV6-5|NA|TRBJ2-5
TGTGCCAGCAGAGACAGAAAAGAGACCCAGTACTTC
CASRDRKETQYF
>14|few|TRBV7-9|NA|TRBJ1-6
TGTGCCAGCAGCTTGAGGGAGATGCATTCACCCCTCCACTTT
CASSLREMHSPLHF
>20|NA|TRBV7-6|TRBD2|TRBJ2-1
TGTGCCAGCAGCCCGACCGCCGGGACTAGCGGGAGGGCCCCCTACAATGAGCAGTTCTTC
CASSPTAGTSGRAPYNEQFF
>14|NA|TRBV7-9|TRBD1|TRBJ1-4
TGTGCCAGCAGCCCAAGGACAGGGACCGAAAAACTGTTTTTT
CASSPRTGTEKLFF
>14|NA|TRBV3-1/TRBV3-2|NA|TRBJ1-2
TGTGCCAGCAGCACCTACAGGGATATCGGTGGCTACACCTTC
CASSTYRDIGGYTF
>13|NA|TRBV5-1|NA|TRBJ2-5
TGCGCCAGCAGCAGGGGTCACTCGGAGACCCAGTACTTC
CASSRGHSETQYF
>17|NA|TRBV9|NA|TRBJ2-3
TGTGCCAGCAGCGCGCTTAGCGGAACGATCCCCACAGATACGCAGTATTTT
CASSALSGTIPTDTQYF
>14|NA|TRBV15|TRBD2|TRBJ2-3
TGTGCCACCAGCATACGACGGGAGGCAGATACGCAGTATTTT
CATSIRREADTQYF
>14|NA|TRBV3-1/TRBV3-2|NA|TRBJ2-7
TGTGCCAGCAGCCTCCGGGGAGGATCCTACGAGCAGTACTTC
CASSLRGGSYEQYF
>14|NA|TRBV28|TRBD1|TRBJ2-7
TGTGCCAGCAGTGATGGGGACAGCTCCTACGAGCAGTACTTC
CASSDGDSSYEQYF
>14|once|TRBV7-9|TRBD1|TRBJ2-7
TGTGCCAGCAGCCGAGGACAGGGCATCGACGAGCAGTACTTC
CASSRGQGIDEQYF
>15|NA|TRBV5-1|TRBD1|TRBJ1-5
TGCGCCAGCAGCGGGGGGACAGGGGTTAATCAGCCCCAGCATTTT
CASSGGTGVNQPQHF
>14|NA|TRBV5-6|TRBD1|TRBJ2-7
TGTGCCAGCAGCTTACGGGACAGGGTCTACGAGCAGTACTTC
CASSLRDRVYEQYF